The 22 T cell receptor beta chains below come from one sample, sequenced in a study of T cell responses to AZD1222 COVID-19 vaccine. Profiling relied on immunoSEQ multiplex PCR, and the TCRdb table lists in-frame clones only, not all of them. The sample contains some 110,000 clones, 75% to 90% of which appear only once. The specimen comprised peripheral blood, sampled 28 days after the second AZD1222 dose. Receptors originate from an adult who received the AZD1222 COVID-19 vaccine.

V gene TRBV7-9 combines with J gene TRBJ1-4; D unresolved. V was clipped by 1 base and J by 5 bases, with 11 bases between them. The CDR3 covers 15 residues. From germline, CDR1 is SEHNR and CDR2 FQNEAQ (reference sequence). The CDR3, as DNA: TGTGCCAGCAGCTTAGACACGGACTTGAATGAAAAACTGTTTTTT. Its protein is CASSLDTDLNEKLFF.

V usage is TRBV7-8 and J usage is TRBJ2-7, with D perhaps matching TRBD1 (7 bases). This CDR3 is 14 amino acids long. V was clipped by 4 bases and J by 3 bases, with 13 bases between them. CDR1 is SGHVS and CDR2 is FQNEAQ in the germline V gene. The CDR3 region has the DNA TGTGCCAGCAGCTCGGACAGGAGGGTCTACGAGCAGTACTTC. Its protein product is CASSSDRRVYEQYF.

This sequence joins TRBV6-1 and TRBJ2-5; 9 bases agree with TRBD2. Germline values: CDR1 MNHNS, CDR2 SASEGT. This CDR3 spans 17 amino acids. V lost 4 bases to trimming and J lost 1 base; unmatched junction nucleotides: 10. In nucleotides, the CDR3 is TGTGCCAGCAGTGTGGTTAGGAGCGGGGGGCCCCAAGAGACCCAGTACTTC. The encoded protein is CASSVVRSGGPQETQYF.

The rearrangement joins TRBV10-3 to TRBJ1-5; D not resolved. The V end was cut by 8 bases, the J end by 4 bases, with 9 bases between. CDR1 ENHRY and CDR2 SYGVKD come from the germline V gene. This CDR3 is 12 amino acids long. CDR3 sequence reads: CAIGPDNQPQHF. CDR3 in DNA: TGTGCCATCGGCCCAGATAATCAGCCCCAGCATTTT.

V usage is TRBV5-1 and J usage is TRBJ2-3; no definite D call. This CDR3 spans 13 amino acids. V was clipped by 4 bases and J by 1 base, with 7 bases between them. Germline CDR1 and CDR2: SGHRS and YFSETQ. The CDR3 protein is CASSVDGTDTQYF. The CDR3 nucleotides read TGCGCCAGCAGCGTGGACGGCACAGATACGCAGTATTTT. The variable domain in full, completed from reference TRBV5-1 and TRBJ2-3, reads KAGVTQTPRYLIKTRGQQVTLSCSPISGHRSVSWYQQTPGQGLQFLFEYFSETQRNKGNFPGRFSGRQFSNSRSEMNVSTLELGDSALYLCASSVDGTDTQYFGPGTRLTVL.

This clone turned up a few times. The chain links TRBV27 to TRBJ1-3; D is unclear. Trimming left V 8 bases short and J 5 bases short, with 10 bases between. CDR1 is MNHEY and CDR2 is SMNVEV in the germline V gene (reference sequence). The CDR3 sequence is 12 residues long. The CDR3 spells CASGSRRNTIYF. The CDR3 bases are TGTGCCAGCGGCTCTCGAAGAAACACCATATATTTT.

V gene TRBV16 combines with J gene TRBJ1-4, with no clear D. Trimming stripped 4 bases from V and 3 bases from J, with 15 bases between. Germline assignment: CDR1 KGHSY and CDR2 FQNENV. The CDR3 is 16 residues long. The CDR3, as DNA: TGTGCCAGCAGCCCGAGTCGGGTATTAGCTAATGAAAAACTGTTTTTT. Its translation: CASSPSRVLANEKLFF.

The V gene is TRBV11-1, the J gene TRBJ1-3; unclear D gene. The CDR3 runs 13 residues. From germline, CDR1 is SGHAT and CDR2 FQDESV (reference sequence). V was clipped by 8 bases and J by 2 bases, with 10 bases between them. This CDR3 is CASGPGPGNTIYF. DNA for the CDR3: TGTGCCAGCGGTCCCGGGCCTGGAAACACCATATATTTT.

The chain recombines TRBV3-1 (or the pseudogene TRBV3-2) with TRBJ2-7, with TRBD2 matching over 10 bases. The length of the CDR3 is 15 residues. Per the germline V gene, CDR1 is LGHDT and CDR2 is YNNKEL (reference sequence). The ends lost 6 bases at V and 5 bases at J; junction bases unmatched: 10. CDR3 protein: CASRPLAGLADEQYF. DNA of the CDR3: TGTGCCAGCAGGCCACTAGCGGGGTTGGCGGACGAGCAGTACTTC.

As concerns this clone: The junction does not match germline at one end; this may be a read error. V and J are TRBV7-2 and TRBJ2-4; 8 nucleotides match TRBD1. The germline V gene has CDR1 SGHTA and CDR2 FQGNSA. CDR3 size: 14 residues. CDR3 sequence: CASSRVGQGGIRYF. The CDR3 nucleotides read TGTGCCAGCAGCCGCGTCGGACAGGGTGGGATTCGGTACTTC.

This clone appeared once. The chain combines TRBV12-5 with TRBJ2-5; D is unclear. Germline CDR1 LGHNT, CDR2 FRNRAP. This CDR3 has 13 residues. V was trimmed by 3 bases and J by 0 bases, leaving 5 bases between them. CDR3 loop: CASGFRHQETQYF. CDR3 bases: TGTGCTAGTGGTTTCAGGCACCAAGAGACCCAGTACTTC.

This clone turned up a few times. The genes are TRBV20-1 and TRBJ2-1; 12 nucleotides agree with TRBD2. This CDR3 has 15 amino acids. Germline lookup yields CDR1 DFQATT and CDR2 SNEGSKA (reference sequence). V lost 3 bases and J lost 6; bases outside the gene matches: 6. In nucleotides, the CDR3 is TGCAGTGCTAGTAGTACTAGCGGGAGGCGCAATGAGCAGTTCTTC. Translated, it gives CSASSTSGRRNEQFF.

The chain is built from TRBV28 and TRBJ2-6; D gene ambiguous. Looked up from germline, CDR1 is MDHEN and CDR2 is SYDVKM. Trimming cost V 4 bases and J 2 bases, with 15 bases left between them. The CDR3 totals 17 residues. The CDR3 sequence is CASSSRDFRAGANVLTF. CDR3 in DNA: TGTGCCAGCAGTTCCCGTGATTTTAGGGCTGGGGCCAACGTCCTGACTTTC.

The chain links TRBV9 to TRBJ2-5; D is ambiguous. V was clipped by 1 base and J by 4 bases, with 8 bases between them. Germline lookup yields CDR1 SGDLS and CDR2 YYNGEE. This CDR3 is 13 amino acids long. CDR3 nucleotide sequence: TGTGCCAGCAGCGTAATACGCTCAGAGACCCAGTACTTC. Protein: CASSVIRSETQYF. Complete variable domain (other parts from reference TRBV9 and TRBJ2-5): DSGVTQTPKHLITATGQRVTLRCSPRSGDLSVYWYQQSLDQGLQFLIQYYNGEERAKGNILERFSAQQFPDLHSELNLSSLELGDSALYFCASSVIRSETQYFGPGTRLLVL.

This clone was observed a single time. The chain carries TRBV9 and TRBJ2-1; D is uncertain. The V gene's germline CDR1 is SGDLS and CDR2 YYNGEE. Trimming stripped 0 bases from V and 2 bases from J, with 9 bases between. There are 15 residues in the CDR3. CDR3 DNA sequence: TGTGCCAGCAGCGTAGAGGGCTCTCCCTACAATGAGCAGTTCTTC. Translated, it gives CASSVEGSPYNEQFF.

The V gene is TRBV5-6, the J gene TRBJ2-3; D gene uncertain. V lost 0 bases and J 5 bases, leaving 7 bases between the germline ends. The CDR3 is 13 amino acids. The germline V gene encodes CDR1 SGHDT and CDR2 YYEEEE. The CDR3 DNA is TGTGCCAGCAGCTTGGATCGCGTAGATACGCAGTATTTT. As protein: CASSLDRVDTQYF.

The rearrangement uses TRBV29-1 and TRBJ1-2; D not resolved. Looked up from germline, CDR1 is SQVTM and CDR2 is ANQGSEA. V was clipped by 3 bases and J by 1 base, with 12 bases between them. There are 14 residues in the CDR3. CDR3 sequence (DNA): TGCAGCGTTGAGCCAGGCCGTGGTAACTATGGCTACACCTTC. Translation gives CSVEPGRGNYGYTF.

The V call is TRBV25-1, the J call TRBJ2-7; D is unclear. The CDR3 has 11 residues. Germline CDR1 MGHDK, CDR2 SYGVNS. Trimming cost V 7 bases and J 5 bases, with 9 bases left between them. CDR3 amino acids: CASTNTDEQYF. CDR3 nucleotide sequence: TGTGCCAGCACAAACACGGACGAGCAGTACTTC.

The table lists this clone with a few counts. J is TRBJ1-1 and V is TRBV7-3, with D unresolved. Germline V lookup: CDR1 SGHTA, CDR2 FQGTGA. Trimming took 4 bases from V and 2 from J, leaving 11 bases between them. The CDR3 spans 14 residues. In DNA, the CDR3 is TGTGCCAGCAGCTCCCGCGGGATTAACACTGAAGCTTTCTTT. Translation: CASSSRGINTEAFF.

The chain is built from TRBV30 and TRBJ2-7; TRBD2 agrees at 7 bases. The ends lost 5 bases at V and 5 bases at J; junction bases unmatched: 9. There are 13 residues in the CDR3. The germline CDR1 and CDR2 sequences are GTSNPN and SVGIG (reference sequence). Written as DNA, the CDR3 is TGTGCCTGGGGCCGGGGGGTCCGGGACGAGCAGTACTTC. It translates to CAWGRGVRDEQYF.

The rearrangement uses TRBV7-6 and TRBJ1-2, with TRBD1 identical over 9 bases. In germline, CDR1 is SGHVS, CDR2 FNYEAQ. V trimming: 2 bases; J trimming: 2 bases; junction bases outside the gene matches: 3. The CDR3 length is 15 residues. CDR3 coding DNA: TGTGCCAGCAGCTTACTCGGGACAGGGAACTATGGCTACACCTTC. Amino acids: CASSLLGTGNYGYTF.

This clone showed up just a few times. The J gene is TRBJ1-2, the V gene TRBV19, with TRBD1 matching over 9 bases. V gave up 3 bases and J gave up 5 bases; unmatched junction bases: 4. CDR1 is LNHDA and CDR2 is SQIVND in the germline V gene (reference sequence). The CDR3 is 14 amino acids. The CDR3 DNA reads TGTGCCAGTAGTATGGACAGGGGTAGGTATGGCTACACCTTC. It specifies CASSMDRGRYGYTF.